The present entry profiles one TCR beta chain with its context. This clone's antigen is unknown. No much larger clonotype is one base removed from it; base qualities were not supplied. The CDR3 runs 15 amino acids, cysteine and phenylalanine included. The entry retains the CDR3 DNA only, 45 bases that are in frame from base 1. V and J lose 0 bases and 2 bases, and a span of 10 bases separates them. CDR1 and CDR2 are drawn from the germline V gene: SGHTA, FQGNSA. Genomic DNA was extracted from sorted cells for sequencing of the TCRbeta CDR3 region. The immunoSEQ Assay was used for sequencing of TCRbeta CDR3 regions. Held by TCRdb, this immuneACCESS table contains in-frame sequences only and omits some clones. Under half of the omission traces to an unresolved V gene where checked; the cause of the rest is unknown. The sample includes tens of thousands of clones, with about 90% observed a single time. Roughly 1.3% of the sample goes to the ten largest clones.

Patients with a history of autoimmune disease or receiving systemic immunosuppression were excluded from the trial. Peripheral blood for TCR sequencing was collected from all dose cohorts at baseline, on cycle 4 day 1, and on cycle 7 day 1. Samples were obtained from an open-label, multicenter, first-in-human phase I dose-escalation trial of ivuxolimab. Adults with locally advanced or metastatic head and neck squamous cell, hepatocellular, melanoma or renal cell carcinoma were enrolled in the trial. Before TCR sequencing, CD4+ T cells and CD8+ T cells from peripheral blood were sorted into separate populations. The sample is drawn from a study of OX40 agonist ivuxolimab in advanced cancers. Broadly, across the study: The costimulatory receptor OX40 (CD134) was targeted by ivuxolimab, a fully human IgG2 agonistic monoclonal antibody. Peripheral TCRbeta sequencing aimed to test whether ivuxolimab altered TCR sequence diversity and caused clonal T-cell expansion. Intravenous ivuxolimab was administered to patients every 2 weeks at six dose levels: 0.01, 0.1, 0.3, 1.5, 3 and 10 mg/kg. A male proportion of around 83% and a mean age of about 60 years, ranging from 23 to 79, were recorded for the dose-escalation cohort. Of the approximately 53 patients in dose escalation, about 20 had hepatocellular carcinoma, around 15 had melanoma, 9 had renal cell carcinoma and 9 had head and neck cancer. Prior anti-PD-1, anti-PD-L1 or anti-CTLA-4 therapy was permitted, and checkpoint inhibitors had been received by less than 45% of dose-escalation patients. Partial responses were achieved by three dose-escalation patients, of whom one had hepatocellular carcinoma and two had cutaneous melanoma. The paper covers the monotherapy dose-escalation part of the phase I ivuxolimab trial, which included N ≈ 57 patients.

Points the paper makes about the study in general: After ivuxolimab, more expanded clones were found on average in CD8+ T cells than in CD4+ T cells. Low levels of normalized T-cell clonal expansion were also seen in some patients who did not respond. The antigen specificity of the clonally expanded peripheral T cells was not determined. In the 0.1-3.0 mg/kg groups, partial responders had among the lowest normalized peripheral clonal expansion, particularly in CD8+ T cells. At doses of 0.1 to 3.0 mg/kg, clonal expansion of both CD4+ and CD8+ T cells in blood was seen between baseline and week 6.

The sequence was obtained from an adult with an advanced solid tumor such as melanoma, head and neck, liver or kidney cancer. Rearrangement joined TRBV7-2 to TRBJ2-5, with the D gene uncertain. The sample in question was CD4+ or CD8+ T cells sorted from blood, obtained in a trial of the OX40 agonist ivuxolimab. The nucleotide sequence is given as TGTGCCAGCAGCTTAGCGGGTCAGAGACAAGAGACCCAGTACTTC. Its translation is CASSLAGQRQETQYF.